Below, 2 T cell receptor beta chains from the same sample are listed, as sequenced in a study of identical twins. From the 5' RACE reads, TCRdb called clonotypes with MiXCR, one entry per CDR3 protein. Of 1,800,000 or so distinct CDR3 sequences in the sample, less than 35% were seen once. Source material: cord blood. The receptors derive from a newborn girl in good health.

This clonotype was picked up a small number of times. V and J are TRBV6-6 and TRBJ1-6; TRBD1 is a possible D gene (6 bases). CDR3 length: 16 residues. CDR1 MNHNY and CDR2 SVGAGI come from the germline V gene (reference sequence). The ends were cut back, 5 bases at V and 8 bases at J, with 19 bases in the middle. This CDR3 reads CASSLRDHRVYSPLHF. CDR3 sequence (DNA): TGTGCCAGCAGTCTACGGGACCACAGGGTCTATTCACCCCTCCACTTT.

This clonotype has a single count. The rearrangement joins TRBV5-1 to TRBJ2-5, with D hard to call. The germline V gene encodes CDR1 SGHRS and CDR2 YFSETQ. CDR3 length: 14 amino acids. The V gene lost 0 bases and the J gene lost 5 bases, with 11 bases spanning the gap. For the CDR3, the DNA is TGCGCCAGCAGCTTGGTCCCTGGTGTGGAGACCCAGTACTTC. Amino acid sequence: CASSLVPGVETQYF. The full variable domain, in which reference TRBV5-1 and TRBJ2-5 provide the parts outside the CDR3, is KAGVTQTPRYLIKTRGQQVTLSCSPISGHRSVSWYQQTPGQGLQFLFEYFSETQRNKGNFPGRFSGRQFSNSRSEMNVSTLELGDSALYLCASSLVPGVETQYFGPGTRLLVL.